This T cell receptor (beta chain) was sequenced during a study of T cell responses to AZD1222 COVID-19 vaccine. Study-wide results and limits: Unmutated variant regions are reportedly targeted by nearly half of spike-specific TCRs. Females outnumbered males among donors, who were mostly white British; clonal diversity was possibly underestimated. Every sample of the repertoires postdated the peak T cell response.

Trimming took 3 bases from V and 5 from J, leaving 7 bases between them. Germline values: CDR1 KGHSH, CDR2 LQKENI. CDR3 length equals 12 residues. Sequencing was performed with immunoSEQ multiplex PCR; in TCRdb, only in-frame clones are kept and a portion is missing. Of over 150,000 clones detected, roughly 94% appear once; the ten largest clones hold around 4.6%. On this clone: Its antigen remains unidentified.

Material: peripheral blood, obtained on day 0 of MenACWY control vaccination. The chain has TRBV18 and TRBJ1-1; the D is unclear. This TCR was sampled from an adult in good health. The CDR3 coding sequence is TGTGCCAGCTCACCCGGAAGTACTGAAGCTTTCTTT. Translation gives CASSPGSTEAFF.